This T cell receptor (beta chain) emerged from a study of circulating tumor DNA in untreated peripheral T-cell lymphoma (dated by TCRdb to about 2021). Concerning the study at large: Serum samples were collected at baseline and serially during treatment so that circulating tumor DNA carrying tumor TCR clonotypes could be tracked. Study-wide conclusions, independent of this receptor: Among more than 20 serially sampled patients, approximately 35% cleared ctDNA after two cycles, and detectable ctDNA after therapy showed a trend toward worse survival. Tumor-specific clonotypes were identified in just over 75% of patients, from approximately 86% of baseline tissues and 67% of baseline serum samples. A couple of patients with persistently detectable ctDNA after therapy stayed in remission over about nine years of follow-up, so ctDNA persistence did not always predict relapse.

The method behind the library was the immunoSEQ multiplex PCR assay. TCRdb took over this immuneACCESS table, retaining in-frame rearrangements with V and J assigned. Such tables are incomplete; in checked studies, under half of the missing clones stem from an unresolved V gene, and the remainder is unexplained. Per the sample table, the count is approximately 90 clones. The CDR3 runs 13 amino acids, cysteine and phenylalanine included. The sequence is cut down to CDR3 DNA, 39 bases in frame from base 1. According to the germline V gene, CDR1 reads SQVTM and CDR2 reads ANQGSEA. Here V drops 3 bases and J drops 8 bases, and the junction holds 5 bases not matched to any gene. The study used next-generation sequencing of T-cell receptor sequences to monitor peripheral T-cell lymphoma patients receiving frontline treatment on a trial. Of note for this clone: What this receptor recognizes is not known. Base quality data are lacking; no much larger clone is found one base away.

This clonotype was sampled from a human donor with peripheral T-cell lymphoma. The source material was cell-free DNA from blood serum. The chain joins TRBV29-1 to TRBJ1-2; TRBD1 fits 11 bases in the junction. The CDR3 reads CSVDGQGAGGYTF. At the DNA level, the sequence is TGCAGCGTTGACGGACAGGGGGCGGGAGGCTACACCTTC.